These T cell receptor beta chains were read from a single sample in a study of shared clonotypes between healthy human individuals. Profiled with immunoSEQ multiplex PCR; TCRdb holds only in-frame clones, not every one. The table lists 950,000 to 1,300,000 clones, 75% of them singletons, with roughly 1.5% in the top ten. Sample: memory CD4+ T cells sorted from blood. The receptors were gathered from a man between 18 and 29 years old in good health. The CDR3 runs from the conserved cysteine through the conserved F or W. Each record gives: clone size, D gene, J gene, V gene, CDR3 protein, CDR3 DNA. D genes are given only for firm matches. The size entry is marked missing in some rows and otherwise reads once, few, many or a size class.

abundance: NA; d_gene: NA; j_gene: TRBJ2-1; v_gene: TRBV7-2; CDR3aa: CASSLAGGRTNEQFF; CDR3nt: TGTGCCAGCAGCTTAGCGGGCGGCAGGACTAATGAGCAGTTCTTC
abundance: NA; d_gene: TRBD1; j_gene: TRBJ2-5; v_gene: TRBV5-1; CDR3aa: CASSFGTGGVETQYF; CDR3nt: TGCGCCAGCAGCTTCGGGACAGGGGGGGTGGAGACCCAGTACTTC
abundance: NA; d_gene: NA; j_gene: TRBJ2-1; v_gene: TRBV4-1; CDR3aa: CASSQRWDPLSNEQFF; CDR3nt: TGCGCCAGCAGCCAAAGATGGGACCCCCTAAGCAATGAGCAGTTCTTC
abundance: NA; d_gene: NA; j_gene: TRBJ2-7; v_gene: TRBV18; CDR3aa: CASSRSETYEQYF; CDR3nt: TGTGCCAGCTCACGGTCAGAAACCTACGAGCAGTACTTC
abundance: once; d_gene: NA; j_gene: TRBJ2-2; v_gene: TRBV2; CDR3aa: CASSRENYPSTGELFF; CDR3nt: TGTGCCAGCAGCCGGGAGAACTATCCTTCCACCGGGGAGCTGTTTTTT
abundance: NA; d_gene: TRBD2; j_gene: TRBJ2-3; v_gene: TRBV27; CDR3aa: CASGGSGSMVEYF; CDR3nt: TGTGCCAGTGGGGGTAGCGGGTCTATGGTAGAGTATTTT
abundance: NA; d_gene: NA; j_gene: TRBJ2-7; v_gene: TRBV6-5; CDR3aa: CASSYSGVLAYEQYF; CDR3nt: TGTGCCAGCAGTTACTCGGGGGTCCTAGCCTACGAGCAGTACTTC
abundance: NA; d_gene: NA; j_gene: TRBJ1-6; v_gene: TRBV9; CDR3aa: CASSVGNQGNSPLHF; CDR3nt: TGTGCCAGCAGCGTAGGCAATCAGGGTAATTCACCCCTCCACTTT
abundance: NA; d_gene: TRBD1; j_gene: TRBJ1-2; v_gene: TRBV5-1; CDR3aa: CASSLATGLYGYTF; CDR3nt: TGCGCCAGCAGCTTGGCGACAGGGCTCTATGGCTACACCTTC
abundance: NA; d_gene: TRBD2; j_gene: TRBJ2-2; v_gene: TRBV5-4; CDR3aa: CASSISGANTGELFF; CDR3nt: TGTGCCAGCAGCATTAGCGGGGCGAACACCGGGGAGCTGTTTTTT
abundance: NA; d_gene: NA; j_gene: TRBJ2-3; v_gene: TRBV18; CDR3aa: CASSPQGGNTDTQYF; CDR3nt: TGTGCCAGCTCACCCCAGGGGGGAAACACAGATACGCAGTATTTT
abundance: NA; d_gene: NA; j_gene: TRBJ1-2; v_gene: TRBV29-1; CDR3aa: CSAISGGVRLSNYGYTF; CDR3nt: TGCAGCGCCATCTCGGGGGGGGTGAGACTATCTAACTATGGCTACACCTTC
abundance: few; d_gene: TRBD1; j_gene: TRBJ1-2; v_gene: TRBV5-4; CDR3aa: CASSPRQGIYGYTF; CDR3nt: TGTGCCAGCAGCCCAAGACAGGGCATCTATGGCTACACCTTC
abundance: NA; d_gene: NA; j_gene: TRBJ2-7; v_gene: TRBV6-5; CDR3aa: CASSYEYF; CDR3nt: TGTGCCAGCAGTTACGAGTACTTC
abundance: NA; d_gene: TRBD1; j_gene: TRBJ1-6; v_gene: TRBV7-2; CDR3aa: CASSPFGTGLSPLHF; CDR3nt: TGTGCCAGCAGCCCATTCGGGACAGGGCTATCACCCCTCCACTTT
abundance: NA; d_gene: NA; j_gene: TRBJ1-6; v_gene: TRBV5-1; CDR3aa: CASSFNDGFTLHF; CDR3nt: TGCGCCAGCAGCTTTAATGACGGGTTTACCCTCCACTTT
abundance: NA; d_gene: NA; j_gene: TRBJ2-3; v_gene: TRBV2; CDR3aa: CASSEGEDTQYF; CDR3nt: TGTGCCAGCAGTGAGGGGGAGGATACGCAGTATTTT
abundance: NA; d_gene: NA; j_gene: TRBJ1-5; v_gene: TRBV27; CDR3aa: CASSSSWGQPQHF; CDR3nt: TGTGCCAGCAGTTCCTCCTGGGGTCAGCCCCAGCATTTT
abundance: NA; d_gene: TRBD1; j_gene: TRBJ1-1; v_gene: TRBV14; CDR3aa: CASGRTGVAFF; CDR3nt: TGTGCCAGCGGAAGGACAGGGGTGGCTTTCTTT
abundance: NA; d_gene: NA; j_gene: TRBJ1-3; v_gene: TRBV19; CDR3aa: CASSIRIRKAGNTIYF; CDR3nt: TGTGCCAGTAGTATAAGGATCCGTAAGGCTGGAAACACCATATATTTT
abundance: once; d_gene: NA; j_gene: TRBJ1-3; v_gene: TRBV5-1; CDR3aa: CASSSTGNSGNTIYF; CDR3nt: TGCGCCAGCAGCTCCACAGGGAACTCTGGAAACACCATATATTTT
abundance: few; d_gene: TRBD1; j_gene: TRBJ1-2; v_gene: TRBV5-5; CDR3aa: CASSLSGGRDYGYTF; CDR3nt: TGTGCCAGCAGCTTGTCAGGGGGTCGAGACTATGGCTACACCTTC
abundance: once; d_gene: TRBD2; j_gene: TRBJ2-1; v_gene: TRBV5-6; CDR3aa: CASSSDRLAGIYNEQFF; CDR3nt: TGTGCCAGCAGCTCCGACCGACTAGCGGGGATATACAATGAGCAGTTCTTC
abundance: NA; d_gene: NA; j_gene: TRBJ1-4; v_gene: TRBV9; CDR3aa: CASSVGNSGEKLFF; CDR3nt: TGTGCCAGCAGCGTAGGGAATAGCGGGGAAAAACTGTTTTTT
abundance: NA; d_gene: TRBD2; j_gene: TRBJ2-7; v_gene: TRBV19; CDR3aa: CASSTAGANEQYF; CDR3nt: TGTGCCAGTAGTACGGCGGGAGCTAACGAGCAGTACTTC
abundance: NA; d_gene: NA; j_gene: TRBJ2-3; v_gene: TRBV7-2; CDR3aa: CASSVGTVGDTQYF; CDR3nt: TGTGCCAGCAGCGTCGGGACTGTAGGGGATACGCAGTATTTT
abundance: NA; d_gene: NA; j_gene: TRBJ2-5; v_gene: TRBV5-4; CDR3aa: CASSSGEERSQTQYF; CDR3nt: TGTGCCAGCAGCTCCGGCGAGGAGAGATCGCAGACCCAGTACTTC
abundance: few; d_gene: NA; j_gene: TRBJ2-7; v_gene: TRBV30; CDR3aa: CAWRGLSYEQYF; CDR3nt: TGTGCCTGGAGAGGCCTCTCCTACGAGCAGTACTTC
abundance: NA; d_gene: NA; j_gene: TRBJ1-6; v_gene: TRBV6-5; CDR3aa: CASSYGASSYNSPLHF; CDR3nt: TGTGCCAGCAGCTACGGGGCCAGCTCCTATAATTCACCCCTCCACTTT
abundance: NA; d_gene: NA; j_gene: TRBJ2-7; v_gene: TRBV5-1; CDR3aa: CASTAGASSYEQYF; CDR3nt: TGCGCCAGCACCGCGGGGGCAAGCTCCTACGAGCAGTACTTC
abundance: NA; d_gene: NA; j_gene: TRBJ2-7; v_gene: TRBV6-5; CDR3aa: CASSHGPDEQYF; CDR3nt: TGTGCCAGCAGCCACGGGCCCGACGAGCAGTACTTC